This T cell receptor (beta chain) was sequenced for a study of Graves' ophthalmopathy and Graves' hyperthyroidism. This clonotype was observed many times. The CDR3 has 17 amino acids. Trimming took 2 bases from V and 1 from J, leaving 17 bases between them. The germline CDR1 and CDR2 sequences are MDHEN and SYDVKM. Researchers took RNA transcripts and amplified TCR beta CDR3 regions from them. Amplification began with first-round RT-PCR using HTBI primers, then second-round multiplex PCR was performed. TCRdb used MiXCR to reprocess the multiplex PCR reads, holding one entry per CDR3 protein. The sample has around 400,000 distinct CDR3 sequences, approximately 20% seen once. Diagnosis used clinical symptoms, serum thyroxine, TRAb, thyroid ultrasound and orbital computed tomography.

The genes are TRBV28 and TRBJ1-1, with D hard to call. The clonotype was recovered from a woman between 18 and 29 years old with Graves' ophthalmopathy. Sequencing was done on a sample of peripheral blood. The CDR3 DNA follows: TGTGCCAGCAGTTTACAACGGGGAGGGAAAACGAACACTGAAGCTTTCTTT. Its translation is CASSLQRGGKTNTEAFF.